These 12 T cell receptor beta chains were all obtained from the same sample, sequenced in a study of blood T cell repertoires in COVID-19 (TCRdb year 2020). Library preparation used the immunoSEQ multiplex PCR assay. The source is immuneACCESS, and TCRdb retained only in-frame sequences with V and J called. Part of the clones is not carried over; for the studies checked, unresolved V genes explain less than half of this, and the remainder is unexplained. The sample table lists some 150,000 clones, over 65% of them with a count of one. The ten largest clonotypes hold 4.5% to 5.5% of the sample. Sequencing was done on a sample of peripheral blood. The receptors here all came from a human donor in a cohort sampled during active COVID-19.

In DNA form, the CDR3 reads TGTGCCAGCAGTGAAGGTCCGGGTTATAATTCACCCCTCCACTTT. It translates to CASSEGPGYNSPLHF. V gene TRBV2 combines with J gene TRBJ1-6; D unclear. Germline CDR1 is SNHLY and CDR2 is FYNNEI. Trimming took 1 base from V and 4 from J, leaving 8 bases between them. The CDR3 is made up of 15 amino acids.

The genes are TRBV4-2 and TRBJ2-5, with 15 bases matching TRBD2. Germline CDR1 LGHNA, CDR2 YNFKEQ. This CDR3 is built from 17 residues. Losses at the gene ends were 4 bases for V and 5 bases for J; bases not matched to a gene: 8. The CDR3 loop reads CASSLGTSGRTVETQYF. CDR3 DNA sequence: TGTGCCAGCAGCCTCGGGACTAGCGGGAGGACGGTTGAGACCCAGTACTTC.

This sequence joins TRBV5-1 and TRBJ2-5; 10 bases match TRBD1. CDR1 and CDR2 from the germline V gene are SGHRS and YFSETQ. The CDR3 loop spans 13 amino acids. Trimming cost V 6 bases and J 5 bases; bases outside gene matches: 4. CDR3 sequence reads: CASTTGGAETQYF. CDR3 nucleotide sequence: TGCGCCAGCACGACAGGGGGCGCGGAGACCCAGTACTTC.

The CDR3 region has the DNA TGTGCCAGCACTCGGGGTGAGGAGTACGAGCAGTACTTC. This gives the protein CASTRGEEYEQYF. The chain recombines TRBV11-1 with TRBJ2-7; D is possibly TRBD2 (5 bases). V lost 7 bases and J 4 bases, leaving 14 bases between the germline ends. The CDR3 is made up of 13 amino acids. Per the germline V gene, CDR1 is SGHAT and CDR2 is FQDESV (reference sequence).

J is TRBJ2-2 and V is TRBV6-5; D gene uncertain. The CDR3 extends over 12 amino acids. Trimming removed 7 bases from V and 3 bases from J, with 6 bases in between. Germline CDR1 MNHEY, CDR2 SVGAGI. For the CDR3, the DNA is TGTGCCAGCATCCCCGACACCGGGGAGCTGTTTTTT. It encodes CASIPDTGELFF.

This chain joins TRBV5-6 and TRBJ2-7, with D possibly being TRBD2 (6 bases). Germline V gene lookup returns CDR1 SGHDT and CDR2 YYEEEE. The CDR3 contains 15 residues. The germline V and J ends were trimmed by 1 base and 0 bases, with 11 bases remaining between them. The CDR3 protein is CASSLSGGSSYEQYV. In nucleotides, the CDR3 is TGTGCCAGCAGCTTGAGTGGGGGGAGCTCCTACGAGCAGTACGTC.

This clone was counted only a few times. The V call is TRBV10-1, the J call TRBJ2-1; D is uncertain. Trimming removed 3 bases from V and 0 bases from J, with 9 bases in between. CDR3 length: 15 amino acids. The V gene's germline CDR1 is WNHNN and CDR2 SYGVQD (reference sequence). CDR3 sequence reads: CASSEKTRSYNEQFF. The CDR3 nucleotides are TGCGCCAGCAGTGAAAAAACTCGCTCCTACAATGAGCAGTTCTTC.

A remark on this clone: Other nucleotide sequences in the sample specify the same CDR3. The V and J genes are TRBV7-9 and TRBJ2-1, with 7 bases fitting TRBD1. Germline-derived CDR1 and CDR2 are SEHNR and FQNEAQ (reference sequence). This CDR3 has 14 residues. The junction had 3 bases not matched to a gene; V was cut back by 5 bases and J by 2 bases. CDR3 sequence reads: CASSLGGPYNEQFF. The CDR3 nucleotides read TGTGCCAGCAGCCTAGGGGGCCCCTACAATGAGCAGTTCTTC.

The rearrangement links TRBV9 to TRBJ2-1; a weak D match, TRBD2 (6 bases). Per germline, CDR1 SGDLS and CDR2 YYNGEE. The ends were cut back, 0 bases at V and 10 bases at J, with 20 bases in the middle. The CDR3 is 16 residues long. The CDR3 loop reads CASSVVGTGEGVEQFF. DNA for the CDR3: TGTGCCAGCAGCGTAGTCGGGACGGGAGAAGGGGTCGAGCAGTTCTTC.

The rearrangement links TRBV20-1 to TRBJ1-2; maybe TRBD1 (6 bases). Germline lookup yields CDR1 DFQATT and CDR2 SNEGSKA (reference sequence). The V gene lost 6 bases and the J gene lost 7 bases, with 9 bases spanning the gap. This CDR3 comprises 10 residues. The CDR3 bases are TGCAGTGCCACAGGGCTTGGCTACACCTTC. Translation: CSATGLGYTF.

The chain combines TRBV9 with TRBJ2-3; 9 nucleotides line up with TRBD2. In germline, CDR1 is SGDLS, CDR2 YYNGEE. The CDR3 has 19 amino acids. Trimming cost V 0 bases and J 6 bases; bases outside gene matches: 17. This CDR3 is CASSVESQSSGRFMDTQYF. CDR3 sequence (DNA): TGTGCCAGCAGCGTAGAATCCCAGAGTAGCGGGAGATTTATGGATACGCAGTATTTT.

DNA of the CDR3: TGTGCCAGCAGCTCCCCGGGACAGGGGGCTGAGTTCTTC. It specifies CASSSPGQGAEFF. The chain has TRBV7-9 and TRBJ2-1, with TRBD1 identical over 12 bases. The J segment lost 14 bases and the V segment lost 4 bases, leaving 6 bases of the junction unmatched. This CDR3 spans 13 amino acids. Germline CDR1 is SEHNR and CDR2 is FQNEAQ (reference sequence).